The 25 T cell receptor beta chains in this list originate from one sample, sequenced in a study of post-analysis software for immune sequencing data. General study points: Five TRBV segments appeared more often in patients than in controls, and TRBV5-6, TRBV5-1 and TRBV20-1 were among these.

The library was made from cDNA and included unique molecular identifiers. MiXCR, applied by TCRdb to the PCR reads, yields one record per CDR3 protein. The table records 350,000 to 500,000 distinct CDR3 sequences, approximately 42% of them present only once. For these TCRs, the target antigens are not known. The sequenced sample consisted of blood. The receptors stem from a girl aged 2 to 10 with multiple sclerosis.

The rearrangement joins TRBV7-9 to TRBJ1-6, with D possibly being TRBD1 (6 bases). Trimming removed 6 bases from V and 10 bases from J, with 19 bases in between. This CDR3 is 15 amino acids long. CDR1 and CDR2 (germline): SEHNR, FQNEAQ (reference sequence). In DNA form, the CDR3 reads TGTGCCAGCAGTCCCCCCTCCGGGGGCGAGTCACCCCTCCACTTT. Translating gives CASSPPSGGESPLHF.

This chain joins TRBV27 and TRBJ2-1; D is uncertain. CDR1 is MNHEY, CDR2 SMNVEV, per germline (reference sequence). The CDR3 runs 14 residues. Trimming shortened V by 3 bases and J by 1 base, and 7 bases separated the two germline ends. The CDR3 DNA follows: TGTGCCAGCAGTTTTGCGCGTTCCTACAATGAGCAGTTCTTC. It specifies CASSFARSYNEQFF.

The V gene is TRBV20-1, the J gene TRBJ1-4, with TRBD1 identical over 7 bases. Germline CDR1 reads DFQATT; CDR2 reads SNEGSKA (reference sequence). CDR3 length: 16 amino acids. V lost 0 bases to trimming and J lost 2 bases; unmatched junction nucleotides: 6. The CDR3 region is CSARDLQGVTNEKLFF. The CDR3 region has the DNA TGCAGTGCTAGAGATCTGCAGGGGGTTACTAATGAAAAACTGTTTTTT.

This clonotype was seen a handful of times. The rearrangement links TRBV20-1 to TRBJ1-1, with unresolved D. The V end lost 3 bases, the J end lost 6 bases, and 8 bases lay between the germline ends. The CDR3 consists of 11 residues. CDR1 and CDR2 (germline): DFQATT, SNEGSKA (reference sequence). Here the CDR3 DNA reads TGCAGTGCTAGCGGACCGGCTGAAGCTTTCTTT. Translating gives CSASGPAEAFF.

The rearrangement uses TRBV5-1 and TRBJ2-3; TRBD2 might be the D (7 bases). Trimming removed 0 bases at V and 1 base at J, with 21 bases between. Per germline, CDR1 SGHRS and CDR2 YFSETQ. The CDR3 is 19 amino acids. The CDR3 sequence is CASSLERRGALRRTDTQYF. The CDR3, as DNA: TGCGCCAGCAGCTTGGAACGACGGGGGGCCCTTAGACGCACAGATACGCAGTATTTT.

The genes are TRBV20-1 and TRBJ2-4; 7 nucleotides align to TRBD2. With V trimmed by 3 bases and J by 1 base, 3 bases remained unmatched. CDR3 length equals 14 residues. Germline CDR1 is DFQATT and CDR2 is SNEGSKA (reference sequence). Written as DNA, the CDR3 is TGCAGTGCTAGTTGGGGAGGGGCCAAAAACATTCAGTACTTC. Protein sequence: CSASWGGAKNIQYF.

The chain has TRBV7-2 and TRBJ2-7; tentatively, D is TRBD2 (5 bases). This CDR3 has 15 residues. Trimming removed 4 bases at V and 0 bases at J, with 13 bases between. CDR1 is SGHTA, CDR2 FQGNSA, per germline. The CDR3 nucleotides are TGTGCCAGCAGCTATGGCTGGGAGTTCTCCTACGAGCAGTACTTC. Its protein product is CASSYGWEFSYEQYF.

The J gene is TRBJ1-1, the V gene TRBV5-1; no reliable D call. Trimming pared 1 base from V and 3 bases from J, leaving 10 bases between. The CDR3 totals 14 residues. Germline CDR1 SGHRS, CDR2 YFSETQ. DNA of the CDR3: TGCGCCAGCAGCTTGACGGGAGTCGACACTGAAGCTTTCTTT. Protein product: CASSLTGVDTEAFF.

This clonotype showed up just a few times. V gene TRBV4-3 combines with J gene TRBJ2-5; possible D gene TRBD1, 5 bases. The germline V gene encodes CDR1 LGHNA and CDR2 YSLEER. V was trimmed by 0 bases and J by 1 base, leaving 15 bases between them. This CDR3 region has 17 residues. The CDR3 sequence is CASSQDLQGRGQETQYF. The CDR3 nucleotides read TGCGCCAGCAGCCAAGATTTGCAGGGAAGGGGCCAAGAGACCCAGTACTTC.

This clonotype was observed a handful of times. The chain employs TRBV3-1 and TRBJ1-6; the match to TRBD1 covers 8 bases. Unmatched junction bases numbered 12, after V lost 5 bases and J lost 9 bases. Germline loops: CDR1 LGHDT, CDR2 YNNKEL (reference sequence). There are 16 residues in the CDR3. This CDR3 reads CASSNGQGRHGSPLHF. Written as DNA, the CDR3 is TGTGCCAGCAGCAACGGACAGGGACGCCATGGTTCACCCCTCCACTTT.

The rearrangement joins TRBV19 to TRBJ2-5; D remains unclear. The J call may be faulty, since TRBJ2-7 better matches the DNA end. CDR1 LNHDA and CDR2 SQIVND come from the germline V gene (reference sequence). The CDR3 runs to 14 residues. CDR3 sequence (DNA): TGTGCCAGTAGTATAGACATCAGAGGCTACGAGCAGTACTTC. Amino acid sequence: CASSIDIRGYEQYF.

The chain carries TRBV5-1 and TRBJ2-1, with 8 bases identical to TRBD1. The V gene end was trimmed by 7 bases and the J gene end by 8 bases; junction bases not matched to a gene: 11. CDR3 size: 14 residues. Germline V gene lookup returns CDR1 SGHRS and CDR2 YFSETQ. Here the CDR3 DNA reads TGCGCCAGCTACCGGGACAGGTCCGTGGATGAGCAGTTCTTC. It codes for CASYRDRSVDEQFF.

This clonotype has at least ten counts. The genes are TRBV29-1 and TRBJ2-1; D uncertain. This CDR3 region has 13 residues. Trimming removed 3 bases at V and 8 bases at J, with 14 bases between. Germline assignment: CDR1 SQVTM and CDR2 ANQGSEA. CDR3 in DNA: TGCAGCGTTGATACCCCGGATCACGATGAGCAGTTCTTC. Amino acid sequence: CSVDTPDHDEQFF.

This clonotype came up once. The chain recombines TRBV20-1 with TRBJ2-4, with D possibly matching TRBD1 (5 bases). The ends were cut back, 0 bases at V and 3 bases at J, with 9 bases in the middle. The germline gives CDR1 DFQATT, CDR2 SNEGSKA (reference sequence). The CDR3 has 14 residues. The chain's CDR3 is CSARETRGKNIQYF. Written as DNA, the CDR3 is TGCAGTGCTAGAGAAACAAGGGGCAAAAACATTCAGTACTTC.

V gene TRBV10-3 combines with J gene TRBJ2-3, with D unresolved. Germline V gene lookup returns CDR1 ENHRY and CDR2 SYGVKD. Trimming cost V 8 bases and J 3 bases, with 12 bases left between them. The CDR3 is 13 amino acids. The CDR3 region is CAIWKGETDTQYF. The DNA of the CDR3 is TGTGCCATCTGGAAAGGAGAGACAGATACGCAGTATTTT.

This clonotype was detected only once. V and J are TRBV11-1 and TRBJ1-1; D gene ambiguous. Trimming took off 4 bases at V and 5 bases at J, with 17 bases between the two ends. Germline assignment: CDR1 SGHAT and CDR2 FQDESV (reference sequence). This CDR3 has 15 residues. In nucleotides, the CDR3 is TGTGCCAGCAGCTCCATAACCTCGAGCAGGACTGAAGCTTTCTTT. It is translated as CASSSITSSRTEAFF.

About this clonotype: One end of the junction varies from germline; a read error may be responsible. The CDR3, as DNA: TGTGCCAGCAGGTTAGGGGACAGGTACGAGCAGTACTTC. Translation gives CASRLGDRYEQYF. The chain couples TRBV12-3 or TRBV12-4 to TRBJ2-7; 8 nucleotides align to TRBD1. The CDR3 spans 13 residues.

The V and J genes are TRBV5-1 and TRBJ2-7; D possibly matches TRBD1 or TRBD2 (5 bases each). Germline V gene data show CDR1 as SGHRS and CDR2 as YFSETQ. This CDR3 has 12 residues. The V and J ends lost 3 bases and 7 bases respectively, with 11 bases between them. CDR3: CASSSGPFEQYF. The DNA of the CDR3 is TGCGCCAGCAGCTCGGGACCGTTTGAGCAGTACTTC.

The rearrangement uses TRBV7-9 and TRBJ2-7, with 8 positions matching TRBD2. CDR1 is SEHNR, CDR2 FQNEAQ, per germline (reference sequence). The V and J ends lost 5 bases and 3 bases, in that order; junction bases with no gene match: 9. The CDR3 length is 15 residues. The CDR3 sequence is CASSGGIAGIYEQYF. The CDR3 region has the DNA TGTGCCAGCAGCGGAGGGATAGCGGGGATCTACGAGCAGTACTTC.

V gene TRBV3-1 combines with J gene TRBJ2-2; TRBD2 matches 13 bases. Germline V gives CDR1 LGHDT, CDR2 YNNKEL (reference sequence). V dropped 1 base and J dropped 0; count of bases not matched to a gene: 5. The CDR3 contains 19 residues. The CDR3 loop is CASSQVATSGGPNTGELFF. The CDR3 nucleotides are TGTGCCAGCAGCCAAGTGGCGACTAGCGGGGGGCCGAACACCGGGGAGCTGTTTTTT.

The chain employs TRBV7-9 and TRBJ2-3; no clear D gene. This CDR3 is 13 amino acids long. Per the germline V gene, CDR1 is SEHNR and CDR2 is FQNEAQ (reference sequence). V lost 3 bases and J 6 bases, leaving 10 bases between the germline ends. The CDR3 sequence is CASSFDASDTQYF. The CDR3 DNA is TGTGCCAGCAGCTTTGATGCGAGCGATACGCAGTATTTT. Filled out from reference TRBV7-9 and TRBJ2-3, the complete variable domain reads DTGVSQNPRHKITKRGQNVTFRCDPISEHNRLYWYRQTLGQGPEFLTYFQNEAQLEKSRLLSDRFSAERPKGSFSTLEIQRTEQGDSAMYLCASSFDASDTQYFGPGTRLTVL.

The rearrangement joins TRBV25-1 to TRBJ2-1; a possible D gene is TRBD2 (6 bases). Trimming removed 3 bases at V and 1 base at J, with 16 bases between. The CDR3 spans 17 residues. CDR1 and CDR2 (germline): MGHDK, SYGVNS. The CDR3 DNA follows: TGTGCCAGCAGTGACCAGGGACTGGCGCCTTCCTACAATGAGCAGTTCTTC. It specifies CASSDQGLAPSYNEQFF.

This clonotype has more than one count but fewer than ten. The chain is built from TRBV28 and TRBJ2-1, with D possibly being TRBD1 or TRBD2 (5 bases each). Trimming pared 3 bases from V and 1 base from J, leaving 13 bases between. The CDR3 consists of 16 residues. CDR1 and CDR2 (germline): MDHEN, SYDVKM. CDR3 protein: CASSFPEGPSYNEQFF. CDR3 in DNA: TGTGCCAGCAGTTTCCCCGAGGGGCCTTCCTACAATGAGCAGTTCTTC.

The CDR3 protein is CASSLAVGLEGETQYF. As DNA, the CDR3 is TGCGCCAGCAGCTTGGCCGTCGGTCTAGAGGGGGAGACCCAGTACTTC. The J gene is TRBJ2-5, the V gene TRBV5-1, with D tentatively TRBD1 or TRBD2 (5 bases each). V dropped 0 bases and J dropped 5 bases, with 17 bases sitting between them. Germline loops: CDR1 SGHRS, CDR2 YFSETQ. There are 16 residues in the CDR3.

The V and J genes are TRBV28 and TRBJ2-1; TRBD2 aligns across 7 bases. There are 16 residues in the CDR3. Germline-derived CDR1 and CDR2 are MDHEN and SYDVKM. V was pared by 5 bases and J by 4 bases, with 11 bases of the junction left unmatched. The CDR3 nucleotides are TGTGCCAGCAGTCCCCGCGGGAGTTTGGTATACAATGAGCAGTTCTTC. This codes for CASSPRGSLVYNEQFF. Together with reference TRBV28 and TRBJ2-1, the CDR3 gives the full variable domain: DVKVTQSSRYLVKRTGEKVFLECVQDMDHENMFWYRQDPGLGLRLIYFSYDVKMKEKGDIPEGYSVSREKKERFSLILESASTNQTSMYLCASSPRGSLVYNEQFFGPGTRLTVL.